Following are 9 T cell receptor beta chains from one sample sequenced in a study of blood T cell repertoires in COVID-19. Sequenced by immunoSEQ multiplex PCR; TCRdb stores in-frame clones only, minus some. This sample has around 250,000 clones; approximately 82% occur once, and the top ten carry 1.5% to 2%. Sample: peripheral blood. The receptors stem from an elderly woman with acute or convalescent COVID-19.

In this sample, this clone turned up once. V and J are TRBV7-9 and TRBJ2-7; a weak D match, TRBD1 (5 bases). The CDR3 loop spans 14 amino acids. Trimming pared 1 base from V and 2 bases from J, leaving 9 bases between. Germline CDR1 SEHNR, CDR2 FQNEAQ (reference sequence). Here the CDR3 DNA reads TGTGCCAGCAGCTTAGAAGACAGAACCTACGAGCAGTACTTC. Protein: CASSLEDRTYEQYF.

The chain combines TRBV3-1 (or the pseudogene TRBV3-2) with TRBJ2-1; perhaps TRBD2 as D (5 bases). The CDR3 sequence is 19 residues long. Germline CDR1 and CDR2: LGHDT and YNNKEL (reference sequence). V lost 1 base, J lost 0 bases, and 19 bases lay in between. The CDR3: CASSQGPSSLLGSYNEQFF. CDR3 bases: TGTGCCAGCAGCCAAGGGCCTAGCAGTTTATTAGGCTCCTACAATGAGCAGTTCTTC.

This clone was observed a single time. J is TRBJ1-5 and V is TRBV7-2, with 7 bases identical to TRBD1. Per the germline V gene, CDR1 is SGHTA and CDR2 is FQGNSA. The CDR3 spans 16 residues. Germline trimming cut 5 bases from V and 4 bases from J; bases unmatched to any gene: 11. The CDR3 region is CASSPYNIQGNQPQHF. The CDR3, as DNA: TGTGCCAGCAGCCCTTATAATATACAGGGGAATCAGCCCCAGCATTTT.

This clone was recorded only once. This chain links TRBV6-5 with TRBJ1-4, with D possibly being TRBD1 (6 bases). The germline V and J ends were trimmed by 2 bases and 2 bases, with 9 bases remaining between them. This CDR3 contains 15 residues. Per the germline V gene, CDR1 is MNHEY and CDR2 is SVGAGI. CDR3 coding DNA: TGTGCCAGCAGTTACCAACAGGGTACTAATGAAAAACTGTTTTTT. This sequence encodes CASSYQQGTNEKLFF.

This clone was picked up one time. The chain carries TRBV5-4 and TRBJ2-2; possibly TRBD1 for D (6 bases). V lost 4 bases and J lost 6, with 10 bases in between. Germline assignment: CDR1 SGHNT and CDR2 YYREEE (reference sequence). CDR3 length: 13 residues. The CDR3, as DNA: TGTGCCAGCAGCCCAGGACAGCCCGGGGAGCTGTTTTTT. It translates to CASSPGQPGELFF.

The gene calls are TRBV5-5 and TRBJ2-3; 7 nucleotides match TRBD1. The V gene end was trimmed by 3 bases and the J gene end by 0 bases; junction bases not matched to a gene: 7. The V gene's germline CDR1 is SGHKS and CDR2 YYEKEE (reference sequence). The CDR3 is made up of 16 amino acids. CDR3 protein: CASSWGTGVSTDTQYF. The DNA of the CDR3 is TGTGCCAGCAGCTGGGGTACAGGGGTCAGCACAGATACGCAGTATTTT.

This clone was seen a few times. This chain connects TRBV7-2 to TRBJ1-6; 11 bases map to TRBD1. V was clipped by 0 bases and J by 8 bases; unmatched bases: 6. Germline V CDR1 and CDR2: SGHTA, FQGNSA. This CDR3 is built from 17 residues. Here the CDR3 reads CASSLAGTGGIHSPLHF. The CDR3, as DNA: TGTGCCAGCAGCTTAGCGGGGACAGGGGGTATCCATTCACCCCTCCACTTT.

The rearrangement joins TRBV19 to TRBJ1-1; 9 bases fit TRBD1. Germline CDR1 LNHDA, CDR2 SQIVND (reference sequence). V shed 7 bases, J shed 5 bases, and the junction held 8 bases outside the gene matches. The CDR3 runs to 14 residues. The CDR3 DNA follows: TGTGCCAGTAACCCCGGACAGGGGAGGACTGAAGCTTTCTTT. It translates to CASNPGQGRTEAFF.

This sequence joins TRBV5-1 and TRBJ2-3; D is undetermined. This CDR3 has 15 residues. The germline V gene has CDR1 SGHRS and CDR2 YFSETQ. The V gene lost 4 bases and the J gene lost 2 bases, with 14 bases spanning the gap. CDR3 sequence (DNA): TGCGCCAGCAGCGCCCCCTTGGCTGACACAGATACGCAGTATTTT. Its translation is CASSAPLADTDTQYF.